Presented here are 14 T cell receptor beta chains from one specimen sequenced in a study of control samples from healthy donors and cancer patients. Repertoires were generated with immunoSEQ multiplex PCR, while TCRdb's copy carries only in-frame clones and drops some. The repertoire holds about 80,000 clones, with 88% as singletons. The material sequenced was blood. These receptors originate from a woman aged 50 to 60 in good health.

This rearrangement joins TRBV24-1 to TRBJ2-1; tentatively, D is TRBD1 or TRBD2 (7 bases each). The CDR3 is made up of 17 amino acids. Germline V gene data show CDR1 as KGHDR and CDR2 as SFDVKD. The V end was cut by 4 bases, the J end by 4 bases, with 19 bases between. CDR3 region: CATSDSGRGRIYNEQFF. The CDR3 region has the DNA TGTGCCACCAGTGACTCTGGGAGGGGGCGAATTTACAATGAGCAGTTCTTC.

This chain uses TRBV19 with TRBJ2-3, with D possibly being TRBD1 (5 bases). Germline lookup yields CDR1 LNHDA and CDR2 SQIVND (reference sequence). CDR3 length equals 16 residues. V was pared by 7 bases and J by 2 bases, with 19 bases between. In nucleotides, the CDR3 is TGTGCCAGTACCCTTGGTGGGGCAGGGTACACAGATACGCAGTATTTT. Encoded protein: CASTLGGAGYTDTQYF.

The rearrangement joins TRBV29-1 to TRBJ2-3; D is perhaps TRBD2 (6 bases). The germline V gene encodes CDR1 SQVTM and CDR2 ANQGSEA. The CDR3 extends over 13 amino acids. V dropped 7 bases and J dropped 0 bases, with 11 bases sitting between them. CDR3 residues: CSGYRESTDTQYF. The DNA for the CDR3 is TGCAGCGGATACCGGGAGAGCACAGATACGCAGTATTTT.

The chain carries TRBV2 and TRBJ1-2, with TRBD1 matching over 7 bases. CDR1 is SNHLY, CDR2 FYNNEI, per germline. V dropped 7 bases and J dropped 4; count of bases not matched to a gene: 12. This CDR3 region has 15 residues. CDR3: CASTAVGTEAYGYTF. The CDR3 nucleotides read TGTGCCAGCACTGCCGTCGGGACAGAAGCCTATGGCTACACCTTC.

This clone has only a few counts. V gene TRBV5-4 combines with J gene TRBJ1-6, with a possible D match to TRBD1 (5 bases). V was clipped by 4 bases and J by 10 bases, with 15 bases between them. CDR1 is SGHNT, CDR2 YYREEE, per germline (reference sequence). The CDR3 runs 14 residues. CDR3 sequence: CASSPEPRGSPLHF. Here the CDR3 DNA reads TGTGCCAGCAGCCCAGAGCCGAGGGGATCACCCCTCCACTTT. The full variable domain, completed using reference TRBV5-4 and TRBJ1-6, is ETGVTQSPTHLIKTRGQQVTLRCSSQSGHNTVSWYQQALGQGPQFIFQYYREEENGRGNFPPRFSGLQFPNYSSELNVNALELDDSALYLCASSPEPRGSPLHFGNGTRLTVT.

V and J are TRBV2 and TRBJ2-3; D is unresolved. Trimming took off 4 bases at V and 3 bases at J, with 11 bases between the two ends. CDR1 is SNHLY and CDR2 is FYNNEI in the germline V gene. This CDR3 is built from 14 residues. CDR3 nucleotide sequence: TGTGCCAGCAGTGCAGATTTTAGGACAGATACGCAGTATTTT. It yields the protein CASSADFRTDTQYF.

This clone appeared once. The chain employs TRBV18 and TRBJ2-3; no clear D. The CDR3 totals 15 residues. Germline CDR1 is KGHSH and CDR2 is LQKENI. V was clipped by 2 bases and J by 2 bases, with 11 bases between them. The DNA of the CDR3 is TGTGCCAGCTCACCAATTACGTCCCACACAGATACGCAGTATTTT. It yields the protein CASSPITSHTDTQYF.

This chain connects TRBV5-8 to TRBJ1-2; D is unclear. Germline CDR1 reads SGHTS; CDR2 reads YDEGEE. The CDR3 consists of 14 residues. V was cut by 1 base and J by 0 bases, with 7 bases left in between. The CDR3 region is CASSLPEANYGYTF. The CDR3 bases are TGTGCCAGCAGCTTGCCGGAGGCTAACTATGGCTACACCTTC.

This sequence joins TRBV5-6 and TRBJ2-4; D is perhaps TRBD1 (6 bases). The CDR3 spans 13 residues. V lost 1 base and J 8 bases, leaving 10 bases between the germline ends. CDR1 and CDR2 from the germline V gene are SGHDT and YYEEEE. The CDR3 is CASSLTGPDIQYF. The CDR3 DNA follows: TGTGCCAGCAGCTTGACAGGGCCGGACATTCAGTACTTC.

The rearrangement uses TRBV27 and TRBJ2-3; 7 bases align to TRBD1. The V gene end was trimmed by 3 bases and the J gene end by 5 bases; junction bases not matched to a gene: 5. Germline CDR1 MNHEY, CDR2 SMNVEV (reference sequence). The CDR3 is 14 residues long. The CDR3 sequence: CASSFARGQDTQYF. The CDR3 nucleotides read TGTGCCAGCAGTTTTGCGAGGGGGCAAGATACGCAGTATTTT.

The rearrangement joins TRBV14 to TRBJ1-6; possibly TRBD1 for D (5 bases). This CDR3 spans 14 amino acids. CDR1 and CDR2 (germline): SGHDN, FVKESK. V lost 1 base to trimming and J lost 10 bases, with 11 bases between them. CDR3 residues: CASSQGAGHSPLHF. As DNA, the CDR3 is TGTGCCAGCAGCCAAGGGGCAGGGCACTCACCCCTCCACTTT.

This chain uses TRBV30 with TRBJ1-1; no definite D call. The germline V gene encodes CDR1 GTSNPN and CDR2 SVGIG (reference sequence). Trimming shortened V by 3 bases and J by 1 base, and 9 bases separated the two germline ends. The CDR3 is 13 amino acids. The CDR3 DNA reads TGTGCCTGGAGCTCAGGTACGAACACTGAAGCTTTCTTT. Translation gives CAWSSGTNTEAFF.

Here the CDR3 reads CAWNPGTELYEQYF. The CDR3 bases are TGTGCCTGGAATCCCGGGACAGAGCTTTACGAGCAGTACTTC. The chain combines TRBV30 with TRBJ2-7, with 7 bases identical to TRBD1. Germline V lookup: CDR1 GTSNPN, CDR2 SVGIG (reference sequence). The CDR3 totals 14 residues. V gave up 4 bases and J gave up 4 bases; unmatched junction bases: 10.

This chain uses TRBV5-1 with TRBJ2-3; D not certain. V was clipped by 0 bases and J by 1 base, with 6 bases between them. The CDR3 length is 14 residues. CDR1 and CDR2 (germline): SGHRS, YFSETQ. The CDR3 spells CASSLVTGTDTQYF. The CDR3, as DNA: TGCGCCAGCAGCTTGGTAACAGGCACAGATACGCAGTATTTT.